A selection of T cell receptor beta chains follows, all from one sample in a study of cytomegalovirus exposure and HLA in healthy donors. The method was immunoSEQ multiplex PCR; TCRdb's version includes in-frame clones alone and lacks a portion of them. The sample has 150,000 to 200,000 clones, 85% seen once. Sequencing input: PBMCs. These receptor sequences come from a man younger than 35 in good health and CMV-seropositive. Both conserved end residues are part of each CDR3. Each record gives: D gene, clone size, J gene, V gene, CDR3 protein, CDR3 DNA. D genes are given only for firm matches. Rows may omit the clone size; those that give it use once, few, many or a size class.

d_gene: NA; abundance: NA; j_gene: TRBJ2-1; v_gene: TRBV2; CDR3aa: CASSDSFNEQFF; CDR3nt: TGTGCCAGCAGTGATTCCTTCAATGAGCAGTTCTTC
d_gene: TRBD2; abundance: NA; j_gene: TRBJ2-1; v_gene: TRBV6-5; CDR3aa: CASSSRLAGHEQFF; CDR3nt: TGTGCCAGCAGTTCCCGACTAGCGGGACATGAGCAGTTCTTC
d_gene: TRBD2; abundance: NA; j_gene: TRBJ2-7; v_gene: TRBV18; CDR3aa: CASSRGLARAYEQYF; CDR3nt: TGTGCCAGCTCACGGGGACTAGCGAGAGCCTACGAGCAGTACTTC
d_gene: TRBD2; abundance: NA; j_gene: TRBJ2-1; v_gene: TRBV6-1; CDR3aa: CASSDESGGIYNEQFF; CDR3nt: TGTGCCAGCAGTGACGAGAGCGGGGGGATCTACAATGAGCAGTTCTTC
d_gene: TRBD2; abundance: NA; j_gene: TRBJ2-2; v_gene: TRBV5-1; CDR3aa: CASSLPIRTSGYSRGTGELFF; CDR3nt: TGCGCCAGCAGCTTACCTATCAGGACTAGCGGATACTCAAGGGGCACCGGGGAGCTGTTTTTT
d_gene: TRBD1; abundance: NA; j_gene: TRBJ1-3; v_gene: TRBV6-5; CDR3aa: CASSFTGGTGNTIYF; CDR3nt: TGTGCCAGCAGTTTTACAGGGGGGACAGGAAACACCATATATTTT
d_gene: TRBD2; abundance: NA; j_gene: TRBJ2-1; v_gene: TRBV11-2; CDR3aa: CASSMGLAGENEQFF; CDR3nt: TGTGCCAGCAGCATGGGACTAGCGGGAGAGAATGAGCAGTTCTTC
d_gene: TRBD1; abundance: NA; j_gene: TRBJ1-1; v_gene: TRBV5-1; CDR3aa: CASSGGQGKAFF; CDR3nt: TGCGCCAGCAGCGGCGGACAGGGGAAGGCTTTCTTT
d_gene: TRBD1; abundance: NA; j_gene: TRBJ1-1; v_gene: TRBV6-1; CDR3aa: CASSTTGGETEAFF; CDR3nt: TGTGCCAGCAGTACAACAGGGGGTGAAACTGAAGCTTTCTTT
d_gene: TRBD2; abundance: NA; j_gene: TRBJ2-3; v_gene: TRBV28; CDR3aa: CASSVSGLAVDWGSTDTQYF; CDR3nt: TGTGCCAGCAGTGTCTCGGGACTAGCGGTAGACTGGGGAAGCACAGATACGCAGTATTTT
d_gene: TRBD2; abundance: NA; j_gene: TRBJ2-1; v_gene: TRBV2; CDR3aa: CASSRLAGGHTYNEQFF; CDR3nt: TGTGCCAGCAGTCGACTAGCGGGGGGGCACACCTACAATGAGCAGTTCTTC
d_gene: TRBD1; abundance: few; j_gene: TRBJ1-2; v_gene: TRBV7-9; CDR3aa: CASSSTGDTTNYGYTF; CDR3nt: TGTGCCAGCAGCTCCACAGGGGACACAACTAACTATGGCTACACCTTC
d_gene: TRBD2; abundance: NA; j_gene: TRBJ2-5; v_gene: TRBV5-8; CDR3aa: CASSLNAGLAGETQYF; CDR3nt: TGTGCCAGCAGCTTGAACGCGGGACTAGCGGGAGAGACCCAGTACTTC
d_gene: NA; abundance: NA; j_gene: TRBJ1-2; v_gene: TRBV7-2; CDR3aa: CASSLQGYYGYTF; CDR3nt: TGTGCCAGCAGCCTACAGGGTTACTATGGCTACACCTTC
d_gene: TRBD2; abundance: NA; j_gene: TRBJ2-3; v_gene: TRBV27; CDR3aa: CASSLRPGLAGSHAQYF; CDR3nt: TGTGCCAGCAGTCTGCGCCCTGGACTAGCGGGGTCGCATGCGCAGTATTTT
d_gene: NA; abundance: NA; j_gene: TRBJ1-2; v_gene: TRBV6-1; CDR3aa: CASSVTLSYGYTF; CDR3nt: TGTGCCAGCAGTGTAACCCTCAGCTATGGCTACACCTTC
d_gene: TRBD1; abundance: NA; j_gene: TRBJ2-7; v_gene: TRBV29-1; CDR3aa: CSVGLWTGYQENEQYF; CDR3nt: TGCAGCGTGGGCCTTTGGACAGGGTACCAAGAAAACGAGCAGTACTTC
d_gene: NA; abundance: NA; j_gene: TRBJ2-3; v_gene: TRBV6-6; CDR3aa: CASSYSWRADTQYF; CDR3nt: TGTGCCAGCAGTTACAGTTGGAGGGCAGATACGCAGTATTTT
d_gene: TRBD1; abundance: NA; j_gene: TRBJ2-7; v_gene: TRBV7-9; CDR3aa: CASSHLTGTGKYEQYF; CDR3nt: TGTGCCAGCAGCCACCTTACCGGGACAGGGAAATACGAGCAGTACTTC
d_gene: NA; abundance: NA; j_gene: TRBJ2-7; v_gene: TRBV28; CDR3aa: CASSLIPYEQYF; CDR3nt: TGTGCCAGCAGTCTTATTCCGTACGAGCAGTACTTC
d_gene: NA; abundance: NA; j_gene: TRBJ2-1; v_gene: TRBV5-1; CDR3aa: CASSSTDNEQFF; CDR3nt: TGCGCCAGCAGCTCGACAGACAATGAGCAGTTCTTC
d_gene: NA; abundance: NA; j_gene: TRBJ2-1; v_gene: TRBV7-9; CDR3aa: CASSLAGGHEQFF; CDR3nt: TGTGCCAGCAGCTTAGCTGGAGGCCATGAGCAGTTCTTC
d_gene: NA; abundance: NA; j_gene: TRBJ2-1; v_gene: TRBV27; CDR3aa: CASSTSGNAYNEQFF; CDR3nt: TGTGCCAGCAGTACAAGCGGCAACGCCTACAATGAGCAGTTCTTC
d_gene: NA; abundance: few; j_gene: TRBJ2-7; v_gene: TRBV27; CDR3aa: CASSSSKGIYEQYF; CDR3nt: TGTGCCAGCAGTTCTTCAAAGGGGATTTACGAGCAGTACTTC
d_gene: NA; abundance: NA; j_gene: TRBJ2-3; v_gene: TRBV11-2; CDR3aa: CASSFEAFSLHRTDTQYF; CDR3nt: TGTGCCAGCAGCTTCGAGGCTTTTAGTCTCCATCGCACAGATACGCAGTATTTT